These T cell receptor beta chains were read from a single sample in a study of blood T cell repertoires in COVID-19. This table comes from immunoSEQ multiplex PCR, and its TCRdb copy is limited to in-frame clones, with some not included. The sample contains 200,000 to 300,000 clones, 86% of which appear only once. Sequenced input: PBMCs or T cells enriched from blood (not recorded which). These receptor sequences come from a woman in her thirties or forties with acute COVID-19. Both conserved end residues are part of each CDR3. The D gene is left open where the match is weak. The listing skips clone size in some rows; elsewhere it reads once, few, many or a size class.

D	J	V	size	CDR3	DNA
TRBD1	TRBJ1-6	TRBV19	NA	CASSIGTGENSPLHF	TGTGCCAGTAGTATAGGAACAGGGGAAAATTCACCCCTCCACTTT
NA	TRBJ2-7	TRBV5-4	NA	CASSQKKSGSYEQYF	TGTGCCAGCAGTCAAAAAAAAAGCGGGTCATACGAGCAGTACTTC
TRBD2	TRBJ2-1	TRBV29-1	NA	CSVGGVAGGTYNEQFF	TGCAGCGTTGGGGGGGTAGCGGGAGGAACTTACAATGAGCAGTTCTTC
NA	TRBJ2-7	TRBV12-3/TRBV12-4	few	CASTPGSYEQYF	TGTGCCAGCACCCCGGGGTCCTACGAGCAGTACTTC
NA	TRBJ2-3	TRBV14	NA	CASSQANSGADTQYF	TGTGCCAGCAGCCAAGCCAATTCAGGGGCAGATACGCAGTATTTT
NA	TRBJ1-1	TRBV6-5	once	CASSFTGNTEAFF	TGTGCCAGCAGCTTCACAGGGAACACTGAAGCTTTCTTT
NA	TRBJ2-3	TRBV11-3	NA	CASSLAQGDTQYF	TGTGCCAGCAGCTTAGCCCAGGGGGATACGCAGTATTTT
TRBD1	TRBJ1-4	TRBV19	NA	CASSINLPGGEKLFF	TGTGCCAGTAGTATCAACCTCCCAGGGGGTGAAAAACTGTTTTTT
TRBD2	TRBJ2-3	TRBV24-1	NA	CATSDVPTSGSADTQYF	TGTGCCACCAGTGATGTTCCGACTAGCGGGAGCGCAGATACGCAGTATTTT
TRBD2	TRBJ2-1	TRBV27	NA	CASSSYSGTSGYNEQFF	TGTGCCAGCAGTTCGTATTCCGGGACTAGCGGGTACAATGAGCAGTTCTTC
NA	TRBJ2-6	TRBV6-6	NA	CASKTDSGANVLTF	TGTGCCAGCAAGACAGACTCTGGGGCCAACGTCCTGACTTTC
TRBD2	TRBJ2-7	TRBV11-2	once	CASSLDPTSGSSQYF	TGTGCCAGCAGCTTAGATCCGACTAGCGGGAGTTCGCAGTACTTC
TRBD2	TRBJ2-1	TRBV7-9	NA	CASRRTSGSGMDEQFF	TGTGCCAGCAGACGGACTAGCGGGAGCGGGATGGATGAGCAGTTCTTC
TRBD2	TRBJ2-1	TRBV5-1	NA	CASSSSRLAGSYNEQFF	TGCGCCAGCAGCTCCTCTAGACTAGCGGGGAGCTACAATGAGCAGTTCTTC
NA	TRBJ2-7	TRBV28	NA	CASSLGRGDHEQYF	TGTGCCAGCAGTTTAGGCAGGGGAGACCACGAGCAGTACTTC
TRBD2	TRBJ2-3	TRBV18	NA	CASSPPLLAGRYVDTQYF	TGTGCCAGCTCACCACCGCTGCTAGCGGGGAGATACGTAGATACGCAGTATTTT
TRBD1	TRBJ1-6	TRBV19	NA	CASKIQGQSSPLHF	TGTGCCAGTAAAATACAGGGGCAGAGCTCACCCCTCCACTTT
TRBD2	TRBJ2-3	TRBV4-2	few	CASSPSGGLAGGPGTDTQYF	TGTGCCAGCAGTCCTAGCGGGGGACTAGCGGGAGGGCCTGGCACAGATACGCAGTATTTT
TRBD1	TRBJ2-1	TRBV14	NA	CASSLPRGRYNEQFF	TGTGCCAGCAGTCTGCCTAGGGGGCGATACAATGAGCAGTTCTTC
TRBD1	TRBJ1-4	TRBV2	NA	CASRVQGVEGEKLFF	TGTGCCAGCAGGGTACAGGGGGTAGAAGGCGAAAAACTGTTTTTT
NA	TRBJ1-2	TRBV12-5	few	CASGSANNLYGYTF	TGTGCTAGTGGTTCAGCGAATAACCTCTATGGCTACACCTTC
NA	TRBJ2-3	TRBV6-4	NA	CASSREAGTTDTQYF	TGTGCCAGCAGCCGTGAGGCGGGGACCACAGATACGCAGTATTTT
TRBD1	TRBJ2-1	TRBV10-3	NA	CAISEAPGTGYNEQFF	TGTGCCATCAGTGAGGCGCCCGGGACAGGCTACAATGAGCAGTTCTTC
NA	TRBJ1-1	TRBV29-1	few	CSVTEALEAFF	TGCAGCGTAACCGAGGCCCTTGAAGCTTTCTTT
TRBD2	TRBJ2-3	TRBV4-2	NA	CASSQGLAEFTDTQYF	TGTGCCAGCAGCCAAGGACTAGCGGAGTTCACAGATACGCAGTATTTT
TRBD2	TRBJ2-1	TRBV9	NA	CASSVDGRTYNEQFF	TGTGCCAGCAGCGTAGACGGGAGGACGTACAATGAGCAGTTCTTC
TRBD2	TRBJ2-1	TRBV9	NA	CASSGRRGGRINEQFF	TGTGCCAGCAGCGGACGTAGGGGCGGGAGGATCAATGAGCAGTTCTTC
TRBD2	TRBJ2-3	TRBV4-2	NA	CASSQDGASGRANTQYF	TGTGCCAGCAGCCAAGATGGAGCTAGCGGGAGGGCCAATACGCAGTATTTT
NA	TRBJ1-3	TRBV9	NA	CASSVPVGGPHSGNTIYF	TGTGCCAGCAGCGTACCAGTAGGAGGACCGCACTCTGGAAACACCATATATTTT
TRBD1	TRBJ1-5	TRBV24-1	NA	CATSAGDRVHQPQHF	TGTGCCACCAGTGCGGGGGACAGGGTCCATCAGCCCCAGCATTTT
NA	TRBJ2-5	TRBV9	once	CASSVELAQETQYF	TGTGCCAGCAGCGTGGAGCTAGCCCAAGAGACCCAGTACTTC
NA	TRBJ2-7	TRBV30	NA	CAWSVHGTYEQYF	TGTGCCTGGAGTGTACATGGCACCTACGAGCAGTACTTC
TRBD1	TRBJ1-5	TRBV15	NA	CATSRVVGRGLDQPQHF	TGTGCCACCAGCAGAGTCGTTGGCAGGGGGCTCGATCAGCCCCAGCATTTT
NA	TRBJ2-7	TRBV1	NA	CTSSQVRRPYEQYF	TGCACCAGCAGCCAAGTCAGGCGCCCCTACGAGCAGTACTTC
TRBD2	TRBJ2-1	TRBV7-3	NA	CASSSLAGGPRKGNEQFF	TGTGCCAGCAGCTCACTAGCGGGAGGGCCGAGGAAGGGGAATGAGCAGTTCTTC
TRBD2	TRBJ2-2	TRBV5-6	NA	CASSLALAGVVTGELFF	TGTGCCAGCAGCTTGGCGTTAGCGGGAGTCGTCACCGGGGAGCTGTTTTTT
TRBD1	TRBJ2-3	TRBV5-1	NA	CASSGDRVPDTQYF	TGCGCCAGCAGCGGGGACAGGGTCCCAGATACGCAGTATTTT
TRBD2	TRBJ2-2	TRBV25-1	NA	CASSGRLAGGELFF	TGTGCCAGCAGTGGTAGGCTAGCGGGAGGGGAGCTGTTTTTT
NA	TRBJ2-3	TRBV24-1	NA	CATSVDYPDTDTQYF	TGTGCCACCAGTGTCGACTACCCAGACACAGATACGCAGTATTTT
TRBD2	TRBJ2-3	TRBV5-4	NA	CATSLAGGLISDTQYF	TGTGCCACATCACTAGCGGGAGGGCTAATATCAGATACGCAGTATTTT
TRBD1	TRBJ1-2	TRBV7-9	NA	CASSLRDRAVYGYTF	TGTGCCAGCAGCTTACGGGACAGGGCGGTCTATGGCTACACCTTC
TRBD1	TRBJ1-6	TRBV4-2	NA	CASSQEERTGTSPLHF	TGTGCCAGCAGCCAAGAAGAGAGGACAGGGACGTCACCCCTCCACTTT
NA	TRBJ1-3	TRBV11-3	NA	CASSSGPSGNTIYF	TGTGCCAGCAGCTCAGGGCCTTCTGGAAACACCATATATTTT
NA	TRBJ1-5	TRBV7-9	NA	CASSSQDPNQPQHF	TGTGCCAGCAGCTCACAGGATCCCAATCAGCCCCAGCATTTT
NA	TRBJ1-5	TRBV19	once	CASSNRVLYSNQPQHF	TGTGCCAGTAGTAACAGGGTTCTATATAGCAATCAGCCCCAGCATTTT
NA	TRBJ1-6	TRBV3-1/TRBV3-2	NA	CASSQGGNNNSPLHF	TGTGCCAGCAGCCAAGGAGGGAACAATAATTCACCCCTCCACTTT
NA	TRBJ2-1	TRBV24-1	NA	CATSFLLISYNEQFF	TGTGCCACCAGTTTCCTACTCATATCCTACAATGAGCAGTTCTTC
NA	TRBJ1-1	TRBV29-1	NA	CSVEARGDTEAFF	TGCAGCGTTGAAGCCCGCGGGGACACTGAAGCTTTCTTT
NA	TRBJ1-2	TRBV7-2	NA	CASSLDTVYGYTF	TGTGCCAGCAGCTTAGACACAGTCTATGGCTACACCTTC
NA	TRBJ1-4	TRBV5-1	NA	CASSSGDILRGEKLFF	TGCGCCAGCAGCTCGGGAGATATACTACGCGGGGAAAAACTGTTTTTT
TRBD1	TRBJ2-7	TRBV27	NA	CASSHLVGQGSYEQYF	TGTGCCAGCAGTCACCTTGTGGGACAGGGGAGCTACGAGCAGTACTTC
TRBD1	TRBJ2-1	TRBV11-3	NA	CASSPGTGDLDEQFF	TGTGCCAGCAGCCCTGGGACAGGTGACTTGGATGAGCAGTTCTTC
NA	TRBJ2-3	TRBV11-2	NA	CASSFGGATFGTDTQYF	TGTGCCAGCAGCTTCGGGGGAGCGACCTTTGGCACAGATACGCAGTATTTT
NA	TRBJ2-5	TRBV3-1/TRBV3-2	NA	CASSHRTDIQETQYF	TGTGCCAGCAGCCACCGGACAGATATCCAAGAGACCCAGTACTTC